A selection of T cell receptor beta chains follows, all from one sample in a study of T cells in Graves' hyperthyroidism and ophthalmopathy. TCRdb called the multiplex PCR reads again in MiXCR, with one record for every CDR3 protein. The sample lists some 600,000 distinct CDR3 sequences, approximately 15% occurring once. The sample comprised blood. The receptors stem from a woman under 40 with Graves' hyperthyroidism that later progressed to Graves' ophthalmopathy. The CDR3 runs from the conserved cysteine through the conserved F or W.

v_gene: TRBV20-1
j_gene: TRBJ2-1
len: 15
CDR3aa: CSARDPPSDRNEQFF

v_gene: TRBV20-1
j_gene: TRBJ1-6
len: 14
CDR3aa: CSALSGTGNSPLHF

v_gene: TRBV14
j_gene: TRBJ1-2
len: 11
CDR3aa: CASSLGLGYTF

v_gene: TRBV10-3
j_gene: TRBJ2-3
len: 14
CDR3aa: CAITQGTSTDTQYF

v_gene: TRBV7-2
j_gene: TRBJ2-1
len: 12
CDR3aa: CASSVIVNEQFF

v_gene: TRBV28
j_gene: TRBJ2-5
len: 14
CDR3aa: CASRGGRLQETQYF

v_gene: TRBV2
j_gene: TRBJ1-4
len: 14
CDR3aa: CASNLDRLNEKLFF

v_gene: TRBV19
j_gene: TRBJ1-1
len: 14
CDR3aa: CASSKRMADTEAFF

v_gene: TRBV20-1
j_gene: TRBJ2-7
len: 16
CDR3aa: CSARDVAGGIAYEQYF

v_gene: TRBV11-3
j_gene: TRBJ2-2
len: 21
CDR3aa: CASSLALLGLHYFGGPGELFF

v_gene: TRBV7-2
j_gene: TRBJ2-7
len: 15
CDR3aa: CASSGGQGSAYEQYF

v_gene: TRBV30
j_gene: TRBJ1-2
len: 14
CDR3aa: CAWSRDRGSYGYTF

v_gene: TRBV30
j_gene: TRBJ2-2
len: 14
CDR3aa: CAWTSGVDTGELFF

v_gene: TRBV7-9
j_gene: TRBJ1-5
len: 15
CDR3aa: CASSLGPSSNQPQHF

v_gene: TRBV5-8
j_gene: TRBJ1-5
len: 13
CDR3aa: CASSLYPNQPQHF

v_gene: TRBV6-1
j_gene: TRBJ1-1
len: 12
CDR3aa: CASHLSNTEAFF

v_gene: TRBV6-1
j_gene: TRBJ1-5
len: 14
CDR3aa: CASSAQGERQPQHF

v_gene: TRBV28
j_gene: TRBJ1-4
len: 17
CDR3aa: CASGSTGLGTSNEKLVF

v_gene: TRBV18
j_gene: TRBJ2-2
len: 11
CDR3aa: CASQRTGELFF

v_gene: TRBV12-3/TRBV12-4
j_gene: TRBJ2-3
len: 17
CDR3aa: CASSPTSGGGATDTQYF

v_gene: TRBV19
j_gene: TRBJ1-1
len: 14
CDR3aa: CASSVSAGNTEAFF

v_gene: TRBV11-3
j_gene: TRBJ2-3
len: 16
CDR3aa: CASSQSDRGRRGTQYF

v_gene: TRBV28
j_gene: TRBJ1-2
len: 12
CDR3aa: CASRHPGDGYTF

v_gene: TRBV15
j_gene: TRBJ2-7
len: 15
CDR3aa: CATSPLAGPSPEQYF

v_gene: TRBV28
j_gene: TRBJ2-7
len: 16
CDR3aa: CASSPPLAGGASEQYF

v_gene: TRBV6-1
j_gene: TRBJ2-7
len: 15
CDR3aa: CASLTTRAGGVEQYF

v_gene: TRBV10-2
j_gene: TRBJ2-7
len: 14
CDR3aa: CASSPGLVSHEQYF

v_gene: TRBV10-3
j_gene: TRBJ2-6
len: 18
CDR3aa: CAITPGPGTGPGANVLTF

v_gene: TRBV6-2/TRBV6-3
j_gene: TRBJ2-1
len: 19
CDR3aa: CASSYSPLPGTSVYNEQFF